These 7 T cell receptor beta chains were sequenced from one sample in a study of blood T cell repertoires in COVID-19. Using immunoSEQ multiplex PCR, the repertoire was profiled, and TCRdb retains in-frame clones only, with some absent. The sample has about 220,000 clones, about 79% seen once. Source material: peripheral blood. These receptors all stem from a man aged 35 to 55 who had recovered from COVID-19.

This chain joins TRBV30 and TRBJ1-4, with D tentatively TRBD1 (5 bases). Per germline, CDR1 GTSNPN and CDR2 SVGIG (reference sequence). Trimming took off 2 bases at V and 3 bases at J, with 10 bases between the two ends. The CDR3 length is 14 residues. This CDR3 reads CAWSHDSSNEKLFF. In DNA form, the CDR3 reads TGTGCCTGGAGTCACGACAGCTCTAATGAAAAACTGTTTTTT.

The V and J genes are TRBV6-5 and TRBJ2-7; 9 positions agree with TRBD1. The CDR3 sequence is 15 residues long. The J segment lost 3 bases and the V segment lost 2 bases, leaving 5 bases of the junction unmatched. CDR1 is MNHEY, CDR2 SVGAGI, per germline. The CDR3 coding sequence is TGTGCCAGCAGTTACCTTCCGGGACAGGGCTACGAGCAGTACTTC. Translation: CASSYLPGQGYEQYF.

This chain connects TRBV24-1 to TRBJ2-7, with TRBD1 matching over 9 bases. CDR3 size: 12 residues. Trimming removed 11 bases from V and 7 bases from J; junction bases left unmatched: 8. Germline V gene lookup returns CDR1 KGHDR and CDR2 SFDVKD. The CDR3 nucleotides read TGTGCCAACAACAGGGGGCCGGAAGAGCAGTACTTC. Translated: CANNRGPEEQYF.

For the CDR3, the DNA is TGTGCCAGTAGTATTTTTGGCGGGAGCTCCAATGAGCAGTTCTTC. This translates into CASSIFGGSSNEQFF. The rearrangement links TRBV19 to TRBJ2-1; 7 positions agree with TRBD2. V lost 3 bases and J lost 6; bases outside the gene matches: 8. Per germline, CDR1 LNHDA and CDR2 SQIVND (reference sequence). The CDR3 is 15 residues long.

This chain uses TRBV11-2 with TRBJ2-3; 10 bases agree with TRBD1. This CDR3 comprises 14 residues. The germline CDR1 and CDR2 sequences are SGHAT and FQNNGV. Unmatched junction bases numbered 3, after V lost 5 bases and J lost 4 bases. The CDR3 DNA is TGTGCCAGCAGCCCGACAGGGGGCTCAGATACGCAGTATTTT. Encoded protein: CASSPTGGSDTQYF.

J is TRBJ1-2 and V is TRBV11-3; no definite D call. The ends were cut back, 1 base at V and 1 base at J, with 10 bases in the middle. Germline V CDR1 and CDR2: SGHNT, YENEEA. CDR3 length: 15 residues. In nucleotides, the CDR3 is TGTGCCAGCAGCTTAGGTGGAACAGTTAACTATGGCTACACCTTC. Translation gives CASSLGGTVNYGYTF.

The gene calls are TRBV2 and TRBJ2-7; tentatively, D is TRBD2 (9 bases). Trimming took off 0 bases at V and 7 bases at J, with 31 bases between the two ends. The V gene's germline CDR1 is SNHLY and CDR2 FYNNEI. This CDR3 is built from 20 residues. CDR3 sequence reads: CASSEAAGGKVAGAPGEQYF. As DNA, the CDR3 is TGTGCCAGCAGTGAAGCGGCAGGGGGCAAGGTAGCGGGAGCCCCGGGGGAGCAGTACTTC.